The 23 T cell receptor beta chains in this list originate from one sample, sequenced in a study of blood T cells in healthy people across ages (dated by TCRdb to 2013 to 2016). The method behind the library was 5' RACE. Data came from an Illumina HiSeq 2500. A second roughly 6 to 12 cycle PCR used a sample-barcoded 5' primer and a J-beta primer mix. Using fastp trimming at Q25 and MiXCR clonotype assembly, TCRdb reanalyzed the public sequencing data and kept in-frame beta chains. Records with the same CDR3 protein are collapsed into one entry carrying the most frequent genes and DNA. Recorded for this sample are over 500,000 distinct CDR3 sequences; roughly half of them occurred a single time. About 14% of the sample is in the top ten clones. Sample: blood. These receptors came from a woman of 80 years or more in good health.

The chain combines TRBV12-3 or TRBV12-4 with TRBJ2-1; D call uncertain. V gave up 5 bases and J gave up 4 bases, with 9 bases separating them. CDR3 length: 13 residues. CDR3 region: CASSVLGYNEQFF. As DNA, the CDR3 is TGTGCCAGCAGTGTTTTGGGGTACAATGAGCAGTTCTTC.

The rearrangement links TRBV9 to TRBJ2-5; 8 positions match TRBD2. Germline trimming cut 4 bases from V and 7 bases from J; bases unmatched to any gene: 9. The germline V gene has CDR1 SGDLS and CDR2 YYNGEE. This CDR3 spans 14 amino acids. The CDR3 loop reads CASSSIAGMGTQYF. CDR3 coding DNA: TGTGCCAGCAGCTCTATAGCGGGAATGGGGACCCAGTACTTC.

This chain uses TRBV20-1 with TRBJ1-1; D call uncertain. The CDR3 length is 13 residues. CDR1 is DFQATT, CDR2 SNEGSKA, per germline (reference sequence). Trimming shortened V by 1 base and J by 1 base, and 7 bases separated the two germline ends. In nucleotides, the CDR3 is TGCAGTGCTAGAGGACTGGAGAACACTGAAGCTTTCTTT. It specifies CSARGLENTEAFF.

This clonotype was found many times. Since a much larger clone is just one base distant, this may be a read error. The gene calls are TRBV6-5 and TRBJ2-5; D not resolved. The CDR3 has 12 residues. The V gene lost 7 bases and the J gene lost 11 bases, with 17 bases spanning the gap. Germline V gene lookup returns CDR1 MNHEY and CDR2 SVGAGI. CDR3 region: CASTADGNEQYF. The CDR3 DNA reads TGTGCCAGCACCGCGGACGGCAATGAGCAGTACTTC.

This clonotype was recorded a few times. The chain combines TRBV7-3 with TRBJ2-3; 7 positions match TRBD2. The CDR3 covers 15 residues. Germline CDR1 SGHTA, CDR2 FQGTGA. The V and J ends lost 3 bases and 2 bases, in that order; junction bases with no gene match: 5. The CDR3 DNA reads as TGTGCCAGCAGCTTGGGAGGGGCCATCACAGATACGCAGTATTTT. Its protein product is CASSLGGAITDTQYF.

The CDR3 sequence: CASSQGQGTMNTEAFF. CDR3 nucleotides: TGCGCCAGCAGCCAAGGACAGGGGACAATGAACACTGAAGCTTTCTTT. The rearrangement uses TRBV5-1 and TRBJ1-1; TRBD1 agrees at 9 bases. CDR3 length equals 16 residues. The germline CDR1 and CDR2 sequences are SGHRS and YFSETQ. Trimming took 4 bases from V and 0 from J; bases not matched to a gene: 7.

The CDR3 nucleotides read TGCAGCGTTGAAGATCTGGACAACACAGATACGCAGTATTTT. Amino acid sequence: CSVEDLDNTDTQYF. The V and J genes are TRBV29-1 and TRBJ2-3, with a tentative D call TRBD1 (5 bases). The germline V gene has CDR1 SQVTM and CDR2 ANQGSEA. V lost 0 bases to trimming and J lost 2 bases, with 9 bases between them. There are 14 residues in the CDR3.

This clonotype was seen a few times. This chain uses TRBV20-1 with TRBJ1-5; 7 nucleotides match TRBD1. After removal of 3 bases from V and 13 bases from J, the junction contained 21 bases not matched to a gene. CDR1 DFQATT and CDR2 SNEGSKA come from the germline V gene (reference sequence). CDR3 length equals 16 residues. The DNA of the CDR3 is TGCAGTGCTAGGACTACATACGGGACAGACATTAGAGCGCAGCATTTT. This gives the protein CSARTTYGTDIRAQHF.

This clonotype showed up many times. This chain joins TRBV29-1 and TRBJ2-1, with D possibly being TRBD2 (5 bases). This CDR3 contains 14 residues. The germline gives CDR1 SQVTM, CDR2 ANQGSEA. V shed 4 bases and J shed 0 bases, with 10 bases lying between them. CDR3 region: CSVGGLSSYNEQFF. In DNA, the CDR3 is TGCAGCGTTGGCGGGCTGAGCTCCTACAATGAGCAGTTCTTC.

The chain is built from TRBV29-1 and TRBJ1-1; D is possibly TRBD1 (5 bases). The V and J ends lost 4 bases and 6 bases respectively, with 18 bases between them. The CDR3 extends over 14 amino acids. Germline V lookup: CDR1 SQVTM, CDR2 ANQGSEA. CDR3 residues: CSVGPGGVHAEAFF. The CDR3 bases are TGCAGCGTTGGGCCGGGGGGTGTTCACGCTGAAGCTTTCTTT.

Remarks on this clonotype: This clone may be a read error of a much larger clone one base away. The V call is TRBV20-1, the J call TRBJ2-5; D might be TRBD1 (6 bases). The CDR3 is made up of 15 amino acids. CDR1 and CDR2 (germline): DFQATT, SNEGSKA (reference sequence). The CDR3 nucleotides read TGCAGTGCTAGGGGTCGTAGTTTGGGACAAGCGACCCAGTACTTC. It yields the protein CSARGRSLGQATQYF.

The table lists this clonotype with a few counts. The chain employs TRBV12-3 or TRBV12-4 and TRBJ2-4; TRBD1 aligns across 7 bases. This CDR3 is 15 amino acids long. V was clipped by 5 bases and J by 4 bases; unmatched bases: 8. CDR3 nucleotide sequence: TGTGCCAGCAGTACCTTCCCGGGACAGAAAAACATTCAGTACTTC. Its protein product is CASSTFPGQKNIQYF.

This chain uses TRBV6-5 with TRBJ2-5; tentatively, D is TRBD1 or TRBD2 (5 bases each). TRBJ2-7 explains the end of the DNA better; the J call may be wrong. The CDR3 consists of 15 residues. Germline CDR1 MNHEY, CDR2 SVGAGI. In DNA form, the CDR3 reads TGTGCCAGCAGTTACGGGACCCCTGGTGTGGACGAGCAGTACTTC. Encoded protein: CASSYGTPGVDEQYF.

A note on this clonotype: A much larger clonotype is one base distant, so this may be a read error. The chain uses TRBV18 and TRBJ2-5; D gene uncertain. Trimming removed 4 bases from V and 5 bases from J, with 8 bases in between. The length of the CDR3 is 12 residues. Germline V gene lookup returns CDR1 KGHSH and CDR2 LQKENI. The CDR3 loop is CASSQSWETQYF. Here the CDR3 DNA reads TGTGCCAGCTCACAGTCATGGGAGACCCAGTACTTC.

This clonotype was seen only a few times. This chain uses TRBV28 with TRBJ1-5; a weak D match, TRBD1 (6 bases). V dropped 7 bases and J dropped 0 bases, with 19 bases sitting between them. Per germline, CDR1 MDHEN and CDR2 SYDVKM. The CDR3 length is 17 residues. The chain's CDR3 is CASIPGWDKGSNQPQHF. CDR3 nucleotides: TGTGCCAGCATCCCGGGGTGGGACAAAGGTAGCAATCAGCCCCAGCATTTT.

This clonotype was observed many times. This sequence joins TRBV5-1 and TRBJ1-2; D is uncertain. Germline values: CDR1 SGHRS, CDR2 YFSETQ. The CDR3 sequence is 16 residues long. Trimming cost V 0 bases and J 4 bases, with 16 bases left between them. This CDR3 reads CASSLDGGTQRYGYTF. The CDR3 DNA reads TGCGCCAGCAGCTTGGACGGCGGTACCCAGCGCTATGGCTACACCTTC. The full variable domain, with the rest looked up from reference TRBV5-1 and TRBJ1-2, is KAGVTQTPRYLIKTRGQQVTLSCSPISGHRSVSWYQQTPGQGLQFLFEYFSETQRNKGNFPGRFSGRQFSNSRSEMNVSTLELGDSALYLCASSLDGGTQRYGYTFGSGTRLTVV.

About this clonotype itself: This may stem from a read error, because a much larger clone lies one nucleotide away. The V call is TRBV12-3 or TRBV12-4, the J call TRBJ1-1; D is undetermined. The CDR3 is 15 amino acids. Trimming shortened V by 8 bases and J by 6 bases, and 22 bases separated the two germline ends. The CDR3: CASAIVPSARAEAFF. For the CDR3, the DNA is TGTGCCAGCGCCATCGTACCGTCTGCTCGGGCTGAAGCTTTCTTT.

This clonotype was counted between two and nine times. A read error is possible here, since a much larger clone lies one base away. This chain connects TRBV6-6 to TRBJ2-5; 12 positions match TRBD2. CDR3 length: 15 residues. Germline CDR1 is MNHNY and CDR2 is SVGAGI (reference sequence). The trim removed 5 bases at V and 11 bases at J, leaving 12 bases unmatched. CDR3 nucleotide sequence: TGTGCCAGCAGTAAACTAGCGGGGGGTAGGGGTGAGCAGTACTTC. Its protein is CASSKLAGGRGEQYF.

The chain carries TRBV5-4 and TRBJ2-3; D remains unclear. V was shortened by 4 bases and J by 5 bases, with 11 bases between the two germline ends. This CDR3 is 13 amino acids long. Germline V gives CDR1 SGHNT, CDR2 YYREEE (reference sequence). In DNA form, the CDR3 reads TGTGCCAGCAGCCCGGGTGGCCAAGATACGCAGTATTTT. Translation: CASSPGGQDTQYF.

Many counts were recorded for this clonotype. This sequence joins TRBV28 and TRBJ2-5, with D possibly TRBD2 on 5 matching bases. The CDR3 is 16 residues long. Germline V gene sequence: CDR1 MDHEN, CDR2 SYDVKM. The germline V and J ends were trimmed by 5 bases and 4 bases, with 20 bases remaining between them. CDR3 loop: CASSQQSRGFGETQYF. Written as DNA, the CDR3 is TGTGCCAGCAGTCAACAATCTCGGGGTTTTGGAGAGACCCAGTACTTC.

Notes on this clonotype: A much bigger clone sits one base away, suggesting this may be a read error. CDR3 in DNA: TGCAGGGTTTCTAGCGCGGCTCGTTACAATGAGCAGTACTTC. It translates to CRVSSAARYNEQYF. This rearrangement joins TRBV20-1 to TRBJ2-7; a possible D gene is TRBD2 (6 bases). The germline CDR1 and CDR2 sequences are DFQATT and SNEGSKA (reference sequence). The CDR3 is made up of 14 amino acids.

DNA of the CDR3: TGTGCCAGCAGCGTAGCTCAGGGAGCCGAGCAGTACTTC. It codes for CASSVAQGAEQYF. The V and J genes are TRBV9 and TRBJ2-7; D is possibly TRBD1 or TRBD2 (5 bases each). V shed 0 bases and J shed 6 bases, with 10 bases lying between them. This CDR3 has 13 amino acids. Germline loops: CDR1 SGDLS, CDR2 YYNGEE.

V is TRBV20-1 and J is TRBJ2-4; TRBD2 is a possible D gene (5 bases). V was trimmed by 5 bases and J by 10 bases, leaving 18 bases between them. The V gene's germline CDR1 is DFQATT and CDR2 SNEGSKA (reference sequence). CDR3 size: 13 residues. The CDR3 DNA reads as TGCAGTGCTGGTTTAACAGCCGAGGGTATTCAGTACTTC. Translated, it gives CSAGLTAEGIQYF.